This entry concerns a single T cell receptor (beta chain). V shed 5 bases and J 4 bases; nucleotides not matched to a gene: 10. CDR3 length: 16 residues. Germline CDR1 reads SGHTA; CDR2 reads FQGNSA. This record comes from a study of blood T cell repertoires in COVID-19. In the original processing: Scientists estimated how many nucleated cells there were by amplifying reference gene primers. This table comes from immunoSEQ multiplex PCR, and its TCRdb copy is limited to in-frame clones, with some not included. V and J calls plus clone size are reproduced from that table; the DNA served to infer D and trimming. The profile shows some 100,000 clones, 85% to 95% of them singletons.

The sequence was collected from a man between 45 and 60 years old with active COVID-19. The rearrangement uses TRBV7-2 and TRBJ2-1, with 8 bases matching TRBD2. Sequencing was carried out using peripheral blood. The CDR3 nucleotides read TGTGCCAGCAGCATCCTGGCGGGAGGCATTTACAATGAGCAGTTCTTC. As protein: CASSILAGGIYNEQFF.